The entry below describes one T cell receptor (beta chain). The specificity of this receptor is unknown. Taken from the germline V gene, the CDR1 and CDR2 loops are MNHEY and SVGAGI. V has 2 bases trimmed and J has 2 bases trimmed; junction bases matching no gene number 3. Taken from cysteine to phenylalanine, the CDR3 has 16 residues. Only the CDR3 DNA is retained, 48 bases long and in frame from the first base. The cohort consisted of fewer than 700 healthy bone marrow donors. Cohort members were all nominally healthy when sampled, although unrecorded immune exposures were likely present. The donor tested CMV seronegative, placing the donor among the 350 to 400 seronegative members of the cohort. Every donor gave a peripheral blood sample, and the peripheral blood mononuclear cells from that sample were used for TCR beta sequencing. Genomic DNA was extracted from the blood cell samples with the Qiagen DNeasy Blood Extraction Kit.

The data stem from a study of cytomegalovirus exposure and HLA in healthy donors (dated by TCRdb to about 2017). General notes on the study: An earlier analysis of approximately 600 of the donors reported 250 to 350 Gb of sequence data and more than 90 million unique TCR beta sequences from 190 million or so T cells. An early release covering just under 650 HLA-typed donors comprised about 290 gigabases of sequencing data and around 85 million unique TCR sequences. Of the 398 genotyped donors, around 81% fell in the genetic ancestry cluster associated with self-reported Caucasian donors. The study aimed to test whether signatures of past pathogen exposure could be identified by cataloging public T cell receptors. The study profiled the T cell repertoires of hundreds of subjects by immunosequencing and related them to cytomegalovirus serostatus. Along with the roughly 670-subject first cohort, a separate validation cohort of roughly 110 different subjects was used. High-throughput TCR immunosequencing, statistical association of individual TCRs with disease status, and machine learning were combined to predict cytomegalovirus infection status. To study patterns of TCR occurrence, a later analysis re-analyzed previously published TCR beta repertoires from around 660 donors and added high-resolution HLA genotyping. Rather than drawing on any new phenotypic data, the later analysis identified candidate immune exposures from TCR beta sequences and the way those sequences occurred across donors. To decide whether each TCR beta V gene segment behaved as functional or pseudogenic, an earlier analysis of some 540 of the donors relied on high-throughput TCR beta sequencing. Donor age, sex, ethnicity and CMV serostatus were compiled alongside the repertoire data. A later genetic analysis took genome-wide SNP genotypes for about three fifths of the roughly 670 donors and used that subset as a discovery cohort. Every repertoire in the discovery cohort had been generated on one and the same sequencing platform. Class I and class II HLA loci were covered by the typing at four-digit resolution. Typing coverage varied by locus: about 629-630 donors for A, B, C, DRB1 and DQB1; under 550 for DQA1; approximately 570 for DPA1; approximately 450 for DPB1. Roughly five DR-DQ haplotypes were treated as single units for association and clustering because of strong linkage in the cohort. Among 398 genotyped donors of the cohort, an average of roughly 240,000 unique TCR beta nucleotide sequences were sequenced per donor, roughly a sixth of them non-productive. Broad study findings and their caveats: A later analysis found that TCR association rates varied across HLA loci, with DRB1 alleles showing the most associated TCRs and HLA-C alleles the fewest. According to the authors, the approach could potentially be generalized to other disease states and immunological phenotypes. The earlier analysis of fewer than 750 of the donors excluded over 15 rarely observed V segments, including chromosome 9 orphons, because counts were too low. Across donors, most TCR sequences were observed very rarely, whereas some public TCRs were present in many individuals. Because HLA typing was missing for some donors at each locus, association tests included only the typed subset. The presence/absence analyses assumed that sequencing depth was roughly uniform across donors, and that assumption may not be true. In an earlier analysis of more than 450 of the donors, most TCR beta V segments were observed in productive rearrangements about 87% or about 30% of the time, broadly matching IMGT annotations. For the cohort, immune exposure information was limited to CMV serostatus. Linkage disequilibrium might explain the correlated functional status among segregating V segments, but an unknown experimental factor could not be excluded. Only TCR beta chains were sequenced in this cohort, and the absence of alpha or paired-chain data limited detectable features. A later analysis associated about 17,000 TCR beta sequences with specific HLA alleles at a false discovery rate of 0.05. Several of the top co-occurrence clusters appeared to be linked to parvovirus B19, influenza, CMV and Epstein-Barr virus, according to a later analysis. In vitro tests confirmed that a few of the cytomegalovirus-associated TCR beta chains recognize cytomegalovirus antigens. A group of highly shared sequence variants was considered likely to be a technical artifact of the sequencing pipeline. A later analysis found that most CMV-associated TCR beta chains appeared HLA-restricted, with HLA associations seemingly driven largely by CMV exposure. A later analysis found that HLA-associated TCR beta chains were more clonally expanded and had lower generation probabilities than equally common non-associated chains. When HLA alleles, especially DR and DQ, strongly co-occurred, attributing TCR associations to individual alleles was difficult. Because the 87-base-pair reads could not distinguish some IMGT-functional V segments, including TRBV6-2 and TRBV6-3, those segments were excluded. According to a later genetic analysis, donors in an Asian-associated ancestry cluster had fewer N-insertions in productive TCRs than the roughly 700-donor mean. The study gave a list of 150 to 200 TCR beta chains associated with cytomegalovirus. A further reported finding was that TCR beta sequences accurately predicted the HLA-A and HLA-B alleles for most subjects in the first cohort. The classifier was reported to diagnose cytomegalovirus status with high specificity and sensitivity in both the original cohort and the validation cohort. A later genetic analysis associated a missense DCLRE1C variant with V-gene and J-gene trimming of TCR beta chains, and an independent cohort replicated the association.

Library method: the immunoSEQ multiplex PCR assay. The multiplex PCR relied on a mix of 60 forward primers for TCR Vbeta segments and 13 reverse primers for TCR Jbeta segments. The CDR3 region of rearranged TCR beta genes was amplified from genomic DNA by a multiplex PCR assay. The amplified TCR beta libraries were sequenced on the Illumina HiSeq System as 87-base-pair reads. As for the original processing: Across the 500 to 850 repertoires, a later analysis counted some 81 million unique TCR beta chains, about 10 million of which were shared by at least two donors. A nearest-neighbor algorithm error-corrected the raw reads and collapsed the reads into unique sequences, merging closely related sequences to remove PCR and sequencing errors. V, D and J gene segments were assigned by aligning CDR3 sequences to IMGT reference sequences. For a sequence to be retained, at least a six-nucleotide match to both a V gene segment and a J gene segment was required. Rearrangements were called productive when the CDR3 lacked stop codons and stayed in frame with V and J; all others were non-productive. Following IMGT convention, CDR3 was defined as the stretch from the second conserved V-encoded cysteine up to the conserved J-encoded phenylalanine. Sequences without an unambiguous match to a single V gene segment were excluded from the earlier analysis of almost 600 of the donors. In an earlier analysis of about 590 of the donors, a V segment was called functional when productive rearrangements were above 56.7%, and segregating when the standard deviation between donors exceeded 5%. A statistical classification framework was built to diagnose cytomegalovirus status from the catalog of TCR beta chain sequences. In a later analysis, TCR nucleotide sequences were compared against IMGT/GENE-DB human TR gene sequences so that V and J genes could be assigned. Using the TCRdist pipeline, a later analysis assigned CDR3 sequences along with most-parsimonious VDJ recombination scenarios. A later analysis defined each TCR beta chain by its CDR3 amino acid sequence plus V-gene family, and excluded reads lacking a unique V-gene family. As a way to deal with suspected cross-contamination and a sequencing artifact, a later analysis dropped roughly 600 nucleotide sequences that were highly shared and had low generation probability. In a later analysis, a clonal expansion index was calculated for each public chain from normalized within-repertoire ranks of inferred template counts. In a later analysis, generation probabilities were computed using a VDJ recombination model fitted to out-of-frame rearrangements, and the results were checked against IGoR. In a later analysis, TCR-TCR, TCR-HLA and TCR-CMV co-occurrence was scored with hypergeometric tests, and a repertoire-size bias correction was applied to TCR pairs. False discovery rates were estimated in a later analysis by permuting HLA or CMV assignments 20 times. In a later analysis, co-occurring TCRs were grouped with DBSCAN, and TCRdist sequence similarity was added when clustering was performed within HLA-allele-positive subsets. For co-occurrence clustering, repertoires with fewer than 30,000 or more than 120,000 public chains were excluded, along with four or five repertoires with anomalous nucleotide sharing. This is the immuneACCESS table as TCRdb keeps it, with only in-frame sequences that have V and J called. A part of the clones is gone; compared with another copy, unresolved V genes explain less than half, and the rest is unexplained. That table furnishes V, J and clone size, whereas the DNA furnished D and trimming. The table for this sample lists approximately 50,000 clones. The ten largest clones take up over 2% of the sample.

Recombination linked TRBV6-5 to TRBJ2-6; 7 central nucleotides agree with TRBD1. The sequencing sample was made of PBMCs. This receptor was obtained from a female donor in good health and CMV-seronegative. The DNA sequence follows: TGTGCCAGCAGTTACAGGGGGCGCACTGGGGCCAACGTCCTGACTTTC. This encodes CASSYRGRTGANVLTF.